The present T cell receptor beta chain was sequenced within a study of blood T cell repertoires in COVID-19. Data came from immunoSEQ multiplex PCR; TCRdb stores just in-frame clones and leaves some out. The sample carries under 250,000 clones, 80% to 90% recorded once. The V and J ends lost 3 bases and 4 bases respectively, with 16 bases between them. This CDR3 has 15 amino acids. Germline V gives CDR1 SGHNT, CDR2 YYREEE (reference sequence). The specimen sequenced was PBMCs or T cells enriched from blood (not recorded which). The V call is TRBV5-4, the J call TRBJ1-2; TRBD1 is a possible D gene (5 bases). The clonotype was recovered from a woman in her 30s who had been exposed to COVID-19. The CDR3 sequence is CASSSWGTNFYGYTF. DNA for the CDR3: TGTGCCAGCAGCTCATGGGGCACCAACTTCTATGGCTACACCTTC.